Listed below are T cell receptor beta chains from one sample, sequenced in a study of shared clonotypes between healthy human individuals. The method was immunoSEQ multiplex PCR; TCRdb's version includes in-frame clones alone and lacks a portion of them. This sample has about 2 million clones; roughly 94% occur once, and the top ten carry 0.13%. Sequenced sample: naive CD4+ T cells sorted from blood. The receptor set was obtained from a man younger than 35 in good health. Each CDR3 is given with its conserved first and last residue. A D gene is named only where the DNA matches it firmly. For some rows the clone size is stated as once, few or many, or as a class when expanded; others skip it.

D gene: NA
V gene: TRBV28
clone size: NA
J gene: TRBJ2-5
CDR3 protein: CASSSSLQTQYF

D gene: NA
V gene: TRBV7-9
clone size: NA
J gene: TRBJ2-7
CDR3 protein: CASSLRAEPLYEQYF

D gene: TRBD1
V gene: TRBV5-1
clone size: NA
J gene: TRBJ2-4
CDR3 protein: CASSSSGTGGRNIQYF

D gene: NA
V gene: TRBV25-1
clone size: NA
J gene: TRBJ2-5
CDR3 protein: CASSVGETQYF

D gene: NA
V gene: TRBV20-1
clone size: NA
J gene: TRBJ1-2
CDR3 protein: CSARSGRTGLF

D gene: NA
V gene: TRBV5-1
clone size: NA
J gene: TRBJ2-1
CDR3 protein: CASSLAGNEQFF

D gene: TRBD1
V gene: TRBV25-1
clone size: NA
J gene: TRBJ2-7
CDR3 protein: CASSHPGQSYEQYF

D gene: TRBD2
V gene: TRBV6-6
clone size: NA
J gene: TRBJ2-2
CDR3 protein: CASRARLATTGELFF

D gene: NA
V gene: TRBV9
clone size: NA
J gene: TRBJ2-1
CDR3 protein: CASSPQGPYNEQFF

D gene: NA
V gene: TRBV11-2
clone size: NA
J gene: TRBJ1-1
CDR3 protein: CASSFLNTEAFF

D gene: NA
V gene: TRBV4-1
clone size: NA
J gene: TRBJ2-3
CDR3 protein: CASSQSQLAVRTRTDTQYF

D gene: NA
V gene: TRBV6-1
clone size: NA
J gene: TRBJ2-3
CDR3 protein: CASRTGTESDTQYF

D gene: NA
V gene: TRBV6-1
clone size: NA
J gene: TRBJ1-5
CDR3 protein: CASSALGGVYNQPQHF

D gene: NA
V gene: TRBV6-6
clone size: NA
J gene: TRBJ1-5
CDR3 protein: CASSYGVSPQPQHF

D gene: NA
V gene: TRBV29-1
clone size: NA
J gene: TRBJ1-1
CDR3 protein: CSVGGTTEAFF

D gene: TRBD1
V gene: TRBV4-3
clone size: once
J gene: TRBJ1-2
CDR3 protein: CASSQTGVEGYTF

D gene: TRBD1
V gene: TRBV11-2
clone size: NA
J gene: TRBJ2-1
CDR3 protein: CASSLMSGTVYNEQFF

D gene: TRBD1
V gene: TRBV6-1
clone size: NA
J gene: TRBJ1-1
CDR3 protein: CASSPGQTTEAFF

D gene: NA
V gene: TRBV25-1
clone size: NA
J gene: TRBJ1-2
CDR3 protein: CASSDRQVREDGYTF

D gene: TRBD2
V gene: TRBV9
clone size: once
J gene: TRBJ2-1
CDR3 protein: CASSPDKRETIYNEQFF

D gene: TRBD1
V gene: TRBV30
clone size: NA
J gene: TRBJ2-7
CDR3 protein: CAWSFYRTGTHEQYF

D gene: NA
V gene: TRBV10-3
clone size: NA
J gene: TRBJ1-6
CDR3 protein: CAITGNRDNSPLHF